The clone carrying this T cell receptor (beta chain) has more than one count but fewer than ten. What it recognizes is unknown. Sequencing was performed with immunoSEQ multiplex PCR; in TCRdb, only in-frame clones are kept and a portion is missing. Of under 45,000 clones listed, around 69% are singletons. CDR3 length: 11 residues. The V end lost 0 bases, the J end lost 11 bases, and 7 bases lay between the germline ends. Germline V CDR1 and CDR2: MGHRA, YSYEKL. This entry is derived from a study of PD-1 blockade in classical Hodgkin lymphoma. Points from the study as a whole: Healthy donors reportedly exceeded newly diagnosed patients in baseline TCR diversity.

As to time point: cycle 4 day 1 (C4D1), after more than five weeks of nivolumab. Every single patient, without exception, relapsed after autologous stem cell transplantation, and brentuximab vedotin exposure varied. The source is a human donor with classical Hodgkin lymphoma. The material sequenced was peripheral blood mononuclear cells (PBMCs), taken before the fourth cycle of nivolumab. The V gene is TRBV4-1, the J gene TRBJ1-1; D call uncertain. The CDR3 DNA sequence: TGCGCCAGCAGCCAAGATTGGCGGGCTTTCTTT. Translation: CASSQDWRAFF.